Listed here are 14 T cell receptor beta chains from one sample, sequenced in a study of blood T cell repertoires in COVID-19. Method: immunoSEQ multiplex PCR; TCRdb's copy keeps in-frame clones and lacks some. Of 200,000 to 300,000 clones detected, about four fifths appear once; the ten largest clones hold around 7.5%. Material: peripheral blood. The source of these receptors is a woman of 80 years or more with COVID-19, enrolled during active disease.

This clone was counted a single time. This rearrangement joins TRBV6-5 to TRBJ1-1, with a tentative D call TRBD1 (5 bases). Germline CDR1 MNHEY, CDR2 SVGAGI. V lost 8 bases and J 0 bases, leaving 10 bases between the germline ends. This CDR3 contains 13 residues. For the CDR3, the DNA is TGTGCCAGCGAAGGACATATGAACACTGAAGCTTTCTTT. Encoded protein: CASEGHMNTEAFF.

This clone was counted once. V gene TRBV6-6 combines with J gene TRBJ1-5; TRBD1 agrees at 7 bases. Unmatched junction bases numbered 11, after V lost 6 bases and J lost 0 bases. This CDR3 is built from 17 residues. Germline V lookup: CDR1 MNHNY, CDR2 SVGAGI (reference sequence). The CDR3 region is CASSRQGLSYSNQPQHF. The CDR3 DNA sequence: TGTGCCAGCAGCCGACAGGGTCTTAGCTATAGCAATCAGCCCCAGCATTTT.

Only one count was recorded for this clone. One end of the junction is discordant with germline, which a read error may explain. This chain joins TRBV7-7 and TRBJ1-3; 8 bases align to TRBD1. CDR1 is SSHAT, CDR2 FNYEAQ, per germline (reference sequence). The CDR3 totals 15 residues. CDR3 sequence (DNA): TGTGCTAGCAGCCGTGACAGGGGTGGTGGAAACACCATATATTTT. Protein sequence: CASSRDRGGGNTIYF.

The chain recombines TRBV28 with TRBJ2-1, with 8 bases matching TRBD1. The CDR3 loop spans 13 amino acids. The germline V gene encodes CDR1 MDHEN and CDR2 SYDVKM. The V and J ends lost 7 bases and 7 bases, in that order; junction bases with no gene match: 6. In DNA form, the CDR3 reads TGTGCCAGCAAGACAGGGGTTAGGAATGAGCAGTTCTTC. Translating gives CASKTGVRNEQFF.

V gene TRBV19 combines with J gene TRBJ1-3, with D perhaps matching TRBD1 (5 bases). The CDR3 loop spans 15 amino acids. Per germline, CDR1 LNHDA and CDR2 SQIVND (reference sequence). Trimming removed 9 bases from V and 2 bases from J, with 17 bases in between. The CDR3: CASRGAGRAGNTIYF. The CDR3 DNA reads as TGTGCCAGCCGTGGGGCAGGAAGAGCTGGAAACACCATATATTTT.

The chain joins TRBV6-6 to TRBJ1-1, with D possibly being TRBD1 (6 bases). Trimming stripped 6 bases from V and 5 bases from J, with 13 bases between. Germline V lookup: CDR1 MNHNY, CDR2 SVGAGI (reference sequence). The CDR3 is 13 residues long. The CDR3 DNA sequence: TGTGCCAGCAGAACAGGGTCGGGGACTGAAGCTTTCTTT. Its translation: CASRTGSGTEAFF.

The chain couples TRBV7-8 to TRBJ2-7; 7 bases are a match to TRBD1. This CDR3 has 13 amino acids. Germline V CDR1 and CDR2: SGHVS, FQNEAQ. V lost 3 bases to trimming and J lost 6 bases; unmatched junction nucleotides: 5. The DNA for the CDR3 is TGTGCCAGCAGCTTGGTGACAGGGTTCGAGCAGTACTTC. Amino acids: CASSLVTGFEQYF.

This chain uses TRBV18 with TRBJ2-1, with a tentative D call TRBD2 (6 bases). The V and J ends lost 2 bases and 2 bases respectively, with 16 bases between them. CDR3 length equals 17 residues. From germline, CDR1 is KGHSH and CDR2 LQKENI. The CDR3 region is CASSPLGTGGPYNEQFF. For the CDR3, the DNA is TGTGCCAGCTCACCATTAGGGACTGGAGGCCCCTACAATGAGCAGTTCTTC.

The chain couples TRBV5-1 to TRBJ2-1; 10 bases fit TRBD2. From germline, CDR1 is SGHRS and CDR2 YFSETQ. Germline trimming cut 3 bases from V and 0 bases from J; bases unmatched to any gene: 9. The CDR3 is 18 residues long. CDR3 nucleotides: TGCGCCAGCAGCTCTCTAGCGGGAGCCTCGAGCTCCTACAATGAGCAGTTCTTC. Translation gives CASSSLAGASSSYNEQFF.

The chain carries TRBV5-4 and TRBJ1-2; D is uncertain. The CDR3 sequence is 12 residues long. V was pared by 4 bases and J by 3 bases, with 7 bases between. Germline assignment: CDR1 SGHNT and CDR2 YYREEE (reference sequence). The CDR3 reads CASSGPYYGYTF. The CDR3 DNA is TGTGCCAGCAGCGGCCCCTACTATGGCTACACCTTC.

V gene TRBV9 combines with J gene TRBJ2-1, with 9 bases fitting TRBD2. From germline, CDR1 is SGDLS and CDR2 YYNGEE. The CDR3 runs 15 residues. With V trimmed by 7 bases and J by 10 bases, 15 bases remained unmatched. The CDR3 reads CASGDGGTSPWEQFF. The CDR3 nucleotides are TGTGCCAGCGGGGATGGGGGGACTAGCCCATGGGAGCAGTTCTTC.

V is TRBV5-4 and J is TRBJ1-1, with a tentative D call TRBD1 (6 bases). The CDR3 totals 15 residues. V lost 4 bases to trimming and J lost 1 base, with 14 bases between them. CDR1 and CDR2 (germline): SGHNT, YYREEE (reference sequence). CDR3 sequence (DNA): TGTGCCAGCAGCCCGCCAGCAGGGGCGAACACTGAAGCTTTCTTT. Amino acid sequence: CASSPPAGANTEAFF. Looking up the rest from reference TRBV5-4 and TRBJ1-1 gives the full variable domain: ETGVTQSPTHLIKTRGQQVTLRCSSQSGHNTVSWYQQALGQGPQFIFQYYREEENGRGNFPPRFSGLQFPNYSSELNVNALELDDSALYLCASSPPAGANTEAFFGQGTRLTVV.

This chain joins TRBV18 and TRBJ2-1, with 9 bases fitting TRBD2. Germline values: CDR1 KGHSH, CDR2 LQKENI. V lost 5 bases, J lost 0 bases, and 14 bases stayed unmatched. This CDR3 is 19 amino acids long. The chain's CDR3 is CASSSPGLAGISSYNEQFF. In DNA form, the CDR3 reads TGTGCCAGCTCATCCCCCGGGCTAGCGGGAATTAGCTCCTACAATGAGCAGTTCTTC.

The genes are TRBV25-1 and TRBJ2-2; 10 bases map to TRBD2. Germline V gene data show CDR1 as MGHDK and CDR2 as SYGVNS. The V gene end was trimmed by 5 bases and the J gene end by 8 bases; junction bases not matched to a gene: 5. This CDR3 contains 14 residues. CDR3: CASSHLAGEGELFF. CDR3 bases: TGTGCCAGCAGTCATCTAGCGGGAGAGGGGGAGCTGTTTTTT.